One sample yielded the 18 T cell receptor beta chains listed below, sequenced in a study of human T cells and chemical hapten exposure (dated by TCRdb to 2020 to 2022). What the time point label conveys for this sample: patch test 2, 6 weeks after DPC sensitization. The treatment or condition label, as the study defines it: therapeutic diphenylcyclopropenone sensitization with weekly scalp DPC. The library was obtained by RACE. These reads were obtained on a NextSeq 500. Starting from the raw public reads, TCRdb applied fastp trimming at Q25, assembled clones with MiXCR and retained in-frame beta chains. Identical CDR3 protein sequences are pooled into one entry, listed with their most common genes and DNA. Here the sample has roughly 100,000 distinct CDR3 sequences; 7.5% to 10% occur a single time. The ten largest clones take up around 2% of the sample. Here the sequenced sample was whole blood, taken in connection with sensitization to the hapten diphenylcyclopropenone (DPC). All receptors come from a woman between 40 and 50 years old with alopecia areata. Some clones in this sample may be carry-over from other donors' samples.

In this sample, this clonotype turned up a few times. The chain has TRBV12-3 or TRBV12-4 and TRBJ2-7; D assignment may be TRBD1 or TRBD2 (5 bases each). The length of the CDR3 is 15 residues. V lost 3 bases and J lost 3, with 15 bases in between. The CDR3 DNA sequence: TGTGCCAGCAGTTTTGGGGGAGTCCCATACTACGAGCAGTACTTC. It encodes CASSFGGVPYYEQYF.

CDR3 nucleotide sequence: TGTGCCAGTAGTCGCGGACAGGGTTCGGTCGGGGAGCTGTTTTTT. It translates to CASSRGQGSVGELFF. The chain links TRBV19 to TRBJ2-2; 8 nucleotides line up with TRBD1. The J segment lost 7 bases and the V segment lost 5 bases, leaving 9 bases of the junction unmatched. CDR1 is LNHDA and CDR2 is SQIVND in the germline V gene (reference sequence). The CDR3 totals 15 residues. The full variable domain, rest sourced from reference TRBV19 and TRBJ2-2, is DGGITQSPKYLFRKEGQNVTLSCEQNLNHDAMYWYRQDPGQGLRLIYYSQIVNDFQKGDIAEGYSVSREKKESFPLTVTSAQKNPTAFYLCASSRGQGSVGELFFGEGSRLTVL.

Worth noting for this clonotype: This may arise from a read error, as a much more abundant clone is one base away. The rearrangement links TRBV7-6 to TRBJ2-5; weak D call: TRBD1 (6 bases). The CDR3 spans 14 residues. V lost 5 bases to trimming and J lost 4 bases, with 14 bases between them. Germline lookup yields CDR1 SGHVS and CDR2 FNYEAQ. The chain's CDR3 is CASSRVGQRETQYF. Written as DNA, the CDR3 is TGTGCCAGCAGCCGGGTTGGACAGCGAGAGACCCAGTACTTC.

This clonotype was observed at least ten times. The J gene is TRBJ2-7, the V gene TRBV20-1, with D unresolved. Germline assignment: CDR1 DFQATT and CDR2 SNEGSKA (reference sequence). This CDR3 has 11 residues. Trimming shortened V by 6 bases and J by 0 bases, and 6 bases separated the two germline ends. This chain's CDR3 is CSAKNSYEQYF. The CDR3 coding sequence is TGCAGTGCCAAAAACTCCTACGAGCAGTACTTC.

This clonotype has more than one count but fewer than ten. Written as DNA, the CDR3 is TGCGCCAGCAGCCCCCAGACGGAGGGGGCCTACGAGCAGTACTTC. Protein product: CASSPQTEGAYEQYF. This rearrangement joins TRBV4-1 to TRBJ2-7; perhaps D is TRBD1 or TRBD2 (6 bases each). The CDR3 runs to 15 residues. Trimming removed 4 bases from V and 2 bases from J, with 15 bases in between. Per the germline V gene, CDR1 is MGHRA and CDR2 is YSYEKL.

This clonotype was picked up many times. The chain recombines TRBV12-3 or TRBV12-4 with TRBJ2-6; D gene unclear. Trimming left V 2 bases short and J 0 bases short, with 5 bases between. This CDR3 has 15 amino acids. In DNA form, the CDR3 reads TGTGCCAGCAGTTTACAGTCCTCTGGGGCCAACGTCCTGACTTTC. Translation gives CASSLQSSGANVLTF.

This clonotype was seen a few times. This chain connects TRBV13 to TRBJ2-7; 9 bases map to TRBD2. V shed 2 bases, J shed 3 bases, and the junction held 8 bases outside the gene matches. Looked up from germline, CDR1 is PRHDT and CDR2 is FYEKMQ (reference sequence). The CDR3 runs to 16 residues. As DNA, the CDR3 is TGTGCCAGCAGCTTACTAGCGGGAACGCAGGGCTACGAGCAGTACTTC. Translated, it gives CASSLLAGTQGYEQYF.

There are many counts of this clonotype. This CDR3 reads CASSQARLMREADTQYF. CDR3 nucleotides: TGTGCCAGCAGCCAAGCGAGGCTCATGAGGGAGGCAGATACGCAGTATTTT. The genes are TRBV3-1 and TRBJ2-3, with a possible D match to TRBD2 (6 bases). CDR1 is LGHDT and CDR2 is YNNKEL in the germline V gene (reference sequence). Trimming left V 1 base short and J 4 bases short, with 18 bases between. CDR3 length: 17 residues.

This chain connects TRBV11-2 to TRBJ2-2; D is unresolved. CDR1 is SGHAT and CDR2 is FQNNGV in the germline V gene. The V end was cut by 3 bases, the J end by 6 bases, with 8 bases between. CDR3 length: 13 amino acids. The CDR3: CASSLRTPGELFF. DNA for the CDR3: TGTGCCAGCAGCTTGAGAACACCCGGGGAGCTGTTTTTT.

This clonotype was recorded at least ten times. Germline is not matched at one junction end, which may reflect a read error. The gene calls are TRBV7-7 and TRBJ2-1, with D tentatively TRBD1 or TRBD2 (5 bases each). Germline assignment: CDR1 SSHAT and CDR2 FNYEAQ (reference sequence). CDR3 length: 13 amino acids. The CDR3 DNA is TGTGCTAGCAGCCAGGGACGCTACAATGAGCAGTTCTTC. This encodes CASSQGRYNEQFF. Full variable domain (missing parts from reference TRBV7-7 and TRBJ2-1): GAGVSQSPRYKVTKRGQDVTLRCDPISSHATLYWYQQALGQGPEFLTYFNYEAQPDKSGLPSDRFSAERPEGSISTLTIQRTEQRDSAMYRCASSQGRYNEQFFGPGTRLTVL.

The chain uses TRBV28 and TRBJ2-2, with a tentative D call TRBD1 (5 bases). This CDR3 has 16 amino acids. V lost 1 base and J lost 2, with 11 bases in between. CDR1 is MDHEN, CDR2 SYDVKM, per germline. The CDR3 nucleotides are TGTGCCAGCAGTTTATCGGAAGGGGTTAACACCGGGGAGCTGTTTTTT. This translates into CASSLSEGVNTGELFF.

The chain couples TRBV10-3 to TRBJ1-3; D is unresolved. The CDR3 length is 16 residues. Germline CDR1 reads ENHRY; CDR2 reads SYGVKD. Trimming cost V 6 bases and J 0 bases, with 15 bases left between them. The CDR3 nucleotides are TGTGCCATCAGCAAGGCCACCTTCGGCTCTGGAAACACCATATATTTT. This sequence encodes CAISKATFGSGNTIYF.

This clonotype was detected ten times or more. CDR3 DNA: TGTGCCAGCAGCTTAGATGGGACTAGCGTCTACGAGCAGTACTTC. Translating gives CASSLDGTSVYEQYF. This chain uses TRBV7-2 with TRBJ2-7, with 10 bases identical to TRBD2. The CDR3 has 15 residues. V lost 1 base, J lost 3 bases, and 3 bases stayed unmatched. CDR1 and CDR2 (germline): SGHTA, FQGNSA.

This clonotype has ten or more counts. The CDR3 protein is CASSPAPGGQYEQYF. The CDR3 DNA reads TGTGCCAGCAGCCCCGCCCCCGGAGGACAATACGAGCAGTACTTC. This chain uses TRBV6-2 or TRBV6-3 with TRBJ2-7; D assignment may be TRBD1 or TRBD2 (5 bases each). The CDR3 covers 15 residues. Germline CDR1 MNHEY, CDR2 SVGEGT. The V and J ends lost 6 bases and 4 bases respectively, with 19 bases between them.

The CDR3: CASSAQTGYEAFF. The CDR3 DNA sequence: TGTGCCAGCAGCGCGCAGACAGGGTACGAAGCTTTCTTT. The chain uses TRBV9 and TRBJ1-1; 7 nucleotides line up with TRBD1. The germline V gene encodes CDR1 SGDLS and CDR2 YYNGEE. CDR3 length: 13 residues. The V segment lost 3 bases and the J segment 8 bases; nucleotides outside the gene matches: 7.

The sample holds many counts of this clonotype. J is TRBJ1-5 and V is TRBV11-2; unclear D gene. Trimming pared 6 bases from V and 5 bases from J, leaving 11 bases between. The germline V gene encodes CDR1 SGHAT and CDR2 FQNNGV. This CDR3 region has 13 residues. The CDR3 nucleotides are TGTGCCAGCAGTACGAGCGGTGATCAGCCCCAGCATTTT. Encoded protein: CASSTSGDQPQHF. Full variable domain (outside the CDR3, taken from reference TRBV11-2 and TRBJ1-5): EAGVAQSPRYKIIEKRQSVAFWCNPISGHATLYWYQQILGQGPKLLIQFQNNGVVDDSQLPKDRFSAERLKGVDSTLKIQPAKLEDSAVYLCASSTSGDQPQHFGDGTRLSIL.

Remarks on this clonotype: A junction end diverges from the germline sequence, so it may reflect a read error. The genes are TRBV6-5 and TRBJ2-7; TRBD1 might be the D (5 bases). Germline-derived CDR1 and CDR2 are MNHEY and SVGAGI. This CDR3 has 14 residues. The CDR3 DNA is TGTGCCAGGAGTTACGGGTCAGGGTCCTACGAGCAGTACTTC. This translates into CARSYGSGSYEQYF.

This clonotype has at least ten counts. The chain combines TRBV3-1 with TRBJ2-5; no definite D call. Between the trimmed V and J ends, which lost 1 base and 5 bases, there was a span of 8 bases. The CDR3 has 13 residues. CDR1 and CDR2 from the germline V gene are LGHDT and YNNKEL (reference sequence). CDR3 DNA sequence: TGTGCCAGCAGCCAAGGAAGAAGGGAGACCCAGTACTTC. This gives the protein CASSQGRRETQYF.